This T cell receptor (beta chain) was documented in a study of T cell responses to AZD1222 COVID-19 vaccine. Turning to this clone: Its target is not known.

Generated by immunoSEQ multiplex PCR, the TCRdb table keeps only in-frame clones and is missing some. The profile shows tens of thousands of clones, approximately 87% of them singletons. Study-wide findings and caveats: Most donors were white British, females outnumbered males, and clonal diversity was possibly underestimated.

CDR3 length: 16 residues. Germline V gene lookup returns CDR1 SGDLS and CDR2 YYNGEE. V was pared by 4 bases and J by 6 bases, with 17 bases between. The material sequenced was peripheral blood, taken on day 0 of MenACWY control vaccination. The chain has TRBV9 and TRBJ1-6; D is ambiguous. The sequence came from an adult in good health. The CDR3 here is CASSSPSGWSNSPLHF. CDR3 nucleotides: TGTGCCAGCAGCTCACCGTCGGGGTGGAGTAATTCACCCCTCCACTTT.